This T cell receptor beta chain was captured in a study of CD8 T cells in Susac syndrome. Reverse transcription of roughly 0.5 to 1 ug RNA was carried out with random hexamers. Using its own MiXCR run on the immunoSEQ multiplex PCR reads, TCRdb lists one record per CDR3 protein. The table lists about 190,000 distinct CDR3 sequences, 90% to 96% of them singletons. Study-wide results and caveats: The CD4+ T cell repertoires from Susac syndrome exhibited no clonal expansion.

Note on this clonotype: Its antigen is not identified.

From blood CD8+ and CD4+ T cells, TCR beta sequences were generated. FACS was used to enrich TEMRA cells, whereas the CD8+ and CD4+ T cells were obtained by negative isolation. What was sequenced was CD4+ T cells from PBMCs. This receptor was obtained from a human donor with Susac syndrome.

CDR3 region: CSAPKPGLAGNEQFF. CDR3 DNA: TGCAGTGCACCGAAACCGGGACTAGCGGGGAATGAGCAGTTCTTC. The J gene is TRBJ2-1, the V gene TRBV20-1; 13 positions match TRBD2. The germline gives CDR1 DFQATT, CDR2 SNEGSKA (reference sequence). After removal of 6 bases from V and 7 bases from J, the junction contained 9 bases not matched to a gene. CDR3 length: 15 amino acids.